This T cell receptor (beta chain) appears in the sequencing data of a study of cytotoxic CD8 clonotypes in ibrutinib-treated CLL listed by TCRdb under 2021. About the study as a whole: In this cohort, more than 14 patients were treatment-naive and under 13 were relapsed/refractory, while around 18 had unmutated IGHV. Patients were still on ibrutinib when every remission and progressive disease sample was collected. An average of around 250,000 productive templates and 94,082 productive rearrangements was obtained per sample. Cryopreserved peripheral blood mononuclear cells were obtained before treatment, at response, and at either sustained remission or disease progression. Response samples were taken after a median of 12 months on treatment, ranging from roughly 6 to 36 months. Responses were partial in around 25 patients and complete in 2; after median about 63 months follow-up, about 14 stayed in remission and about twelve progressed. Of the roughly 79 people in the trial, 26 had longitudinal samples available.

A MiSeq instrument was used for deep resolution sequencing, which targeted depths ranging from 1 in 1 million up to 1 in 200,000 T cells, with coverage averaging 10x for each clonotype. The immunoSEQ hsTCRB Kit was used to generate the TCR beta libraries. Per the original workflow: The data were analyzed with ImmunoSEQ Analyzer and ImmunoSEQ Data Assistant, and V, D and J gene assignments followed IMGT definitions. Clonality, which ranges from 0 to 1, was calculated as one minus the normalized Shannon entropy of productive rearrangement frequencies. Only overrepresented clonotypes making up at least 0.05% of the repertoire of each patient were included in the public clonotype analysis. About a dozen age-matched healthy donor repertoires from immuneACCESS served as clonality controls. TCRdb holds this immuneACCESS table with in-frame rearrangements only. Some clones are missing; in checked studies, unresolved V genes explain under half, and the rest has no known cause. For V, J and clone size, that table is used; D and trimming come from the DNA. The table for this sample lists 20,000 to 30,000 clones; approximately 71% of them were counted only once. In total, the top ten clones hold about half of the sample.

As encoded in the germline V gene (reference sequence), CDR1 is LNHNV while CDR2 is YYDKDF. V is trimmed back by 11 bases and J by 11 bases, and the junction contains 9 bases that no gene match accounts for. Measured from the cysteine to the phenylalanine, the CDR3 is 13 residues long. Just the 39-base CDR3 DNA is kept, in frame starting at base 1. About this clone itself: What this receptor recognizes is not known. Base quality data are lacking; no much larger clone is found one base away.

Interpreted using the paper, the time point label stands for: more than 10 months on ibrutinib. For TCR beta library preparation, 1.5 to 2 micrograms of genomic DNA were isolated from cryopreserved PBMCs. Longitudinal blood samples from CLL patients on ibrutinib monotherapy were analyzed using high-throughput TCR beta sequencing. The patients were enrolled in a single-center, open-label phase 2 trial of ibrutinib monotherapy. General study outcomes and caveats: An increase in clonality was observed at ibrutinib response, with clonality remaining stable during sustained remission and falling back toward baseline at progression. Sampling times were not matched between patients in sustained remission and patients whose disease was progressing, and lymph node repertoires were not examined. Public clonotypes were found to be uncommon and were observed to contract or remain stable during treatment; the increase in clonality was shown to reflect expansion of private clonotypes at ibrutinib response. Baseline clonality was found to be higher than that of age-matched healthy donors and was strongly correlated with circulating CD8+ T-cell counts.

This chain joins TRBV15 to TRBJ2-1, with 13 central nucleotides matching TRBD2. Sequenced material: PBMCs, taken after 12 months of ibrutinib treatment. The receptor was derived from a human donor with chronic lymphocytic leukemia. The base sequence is TGTGCCCTTGGGACTAGCGGGGAAAACAAGCAGTTCTTC. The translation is CALGTSGENKQFF.